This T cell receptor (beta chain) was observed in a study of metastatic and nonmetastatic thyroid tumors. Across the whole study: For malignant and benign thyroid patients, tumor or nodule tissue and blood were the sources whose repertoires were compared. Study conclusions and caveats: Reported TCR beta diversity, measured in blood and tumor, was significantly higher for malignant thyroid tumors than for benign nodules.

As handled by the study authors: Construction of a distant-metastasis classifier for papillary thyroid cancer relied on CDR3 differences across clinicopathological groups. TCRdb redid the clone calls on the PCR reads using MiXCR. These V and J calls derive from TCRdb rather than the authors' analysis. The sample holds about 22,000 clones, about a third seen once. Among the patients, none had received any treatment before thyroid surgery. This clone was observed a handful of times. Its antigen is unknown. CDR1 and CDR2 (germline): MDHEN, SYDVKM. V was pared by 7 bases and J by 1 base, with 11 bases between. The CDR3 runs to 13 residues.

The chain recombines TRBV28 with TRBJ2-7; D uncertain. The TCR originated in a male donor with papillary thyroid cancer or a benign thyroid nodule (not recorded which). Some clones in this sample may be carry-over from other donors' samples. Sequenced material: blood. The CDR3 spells CASIYMGSYEQYF. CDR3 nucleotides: TGTGCCAGCATATACATGGGATCCTACGAGCAGTACTTC.